This passage covers 9 T cell receptor beta chains from one sample sequenced in a study of shared clonotypes between healthy human individuals. Naive CD8 cells, CD45RO-negative and positively selected for CCR7, excluded terminally differentiated effector memory CD45RA+ cells. TCRdb's table, derived via immunoSEQ multiplex PCR, lists solely in-frame clones and lacks some. Of about 700,000 clones in the sample, roughly nine tenths are singletons; the top ten hold approximately 22%. The source material was naive CD8+ T cells sorted from blood. The receptors originated from a young man in good health.

This sequence joins TRBV28 and TRBJ1-2; 9 bases are shared with TRBD1. Germline lookup yields CDR1 MDHEN and CDR2 SYDVKM. The CDR3 sequence is 13 residues long. The V and J ends lost 7 bases and 8 bases, in that order; junction bases with no gene match: 8. For the CDR3, the DNA is TGTGCCAGCACCCTACAGGGGGCGGAAGGCTACACCTTC. Protein: CASTLQGAEGYTF.

A word on this clone: The same CDR3 is also encoded by other DNA sequences in this sample. The CDR3 nucleotides are TGTGCCAGCAGCTTAGGTTTGTCAGAGACCCAGTACTTC. The encoded protein is CASSLGLSETQYF. The V call is TRBV7-6, the J call TRBJ2-5; the D is unclear. This CDR3 is 13 amino acids long. Germline loops: CDR1 SGHVS, CDR2 FNYEAQ. With 1 base removed from V and 4 bases from J, the gap between germline ends came to 7 bases.

J is TRBJ2-3 and V is TRBV9, with 14 bases lining up with TRBD2. V lost 1 base and J lost 5; bases outside the gene matches: 9. Germline lookup yields CDR1 SGDLS and CDR2 YYNGEE. The CDR3 spans 18 residues. The CDR3 DNA follows: TGTGCCAGCAGCGTATCACTGACTAGCGGGAGGGCAGGAGATACGCAGTATTTT. It encodes CASSVSLTSGRAGDTQYF. Drawing the rest from reference TRBV9 and TRBJ2-3, the complete variable domain is DSGVTQTPKHLITATGQRVTLRCSPRSGDLSVYWYQQSLDQGLQFLIQYYNGEERAKGNILERFSAQQFPDLHSELNLSSLELGDSALYFCASSVSLTSGRAGDTQYFGPGTRLTVL.

This sequence joins TRBV9 and TRBJ2-7, with a weak D call TRBD2 (5 bases). In germline, CDR1 is SGDLS, CDR2 YYNGEE. V was shortened by 2 bases and J by 3 bases, with 9 bases between the two germline ends. The CDR3 is made up of 13 amino acids. The CDR3 nucleotides are TGTGCCAGCAGCGTTACTAGTAACTACGAGCAGTACTTC. It is translated as CASSVTSNYEQYF.

J is TRBJ2-2 and V is TRBV10-3, with TRBD1 matching 8 bases. CDR3 size: 16 residues. Looked up from germline, CDR1 is ENHRY and CDR2 is SYGVKD. V gave up 5 bases and J gave up 7 bases; unmatched junction bases: 12. CDR3 sequence reads: CAISPTTGVTHGELFF. The CDR3 DNA reads TGTGCCATCAGTCCTACGACAGGGGTGACTCACGGGGAGCTGTTTTTT.

About this clone itself: The sample contains more than one DNA sequence encoding this CDR3. This CDR3 is CASSPRGGGNQPQHF. As DNA, the CDR3 is TGTGCCAGCAGCCCTCGGGGGGGAGGCAATCAGCCCCAGCATTTT. The chain links TRBV7-9 to TRBJ1-5; TRBD1 is a possible D gene (5 bases). The germline V and J ends were trimmed by 5 bases and 2 bases, with 13 bases remaining between them. The CDR3 has 15 amino acids. CDR1 SEHNR and CDR2 FQNEAQ come from the germline V gene (reference sequence). The full variable domain, rest sourced from reference TRBV7-9 and TRBJ1-5, is DTGVSQNPRHKITKRGQNVTFRCDPISEHNRLYWYRQTLGQGPEFLTYFQNEAQLEKSRLLSDRFSAERPKGSFSTLEIQRTEQGDSAMYLCASSPRGGGNQPQHFGDGTRLSIL.

This chain uses TRBV29-1 with TRBJ2-2; weak D call: TRBD1 (5 bases). CDR3 length: 15 residues. V shed 6 bases and J shed 4 bases, with 18 bases lying between them. Germline V CDR1 and CDR2: SQVTM, ANQGSEA. This CDR3 reads CSVHSDRAPTGELFF. CDR3 DNA: TGCAGCGTGCATTCCGACAGAGCGCCCACCGGGGAGCTGTTTTTT.

The chain couples TRBV4-1 to TRBJ2-1; 8 nucleotides align to TRBD2. The CDR3 sequence is 15 residues long. CDR1 is MGHRA and CDR2 is YSYEKL in the germline V gene. V was clipped by 4 bases and J by 8 bases; unmatched bases: 10. This CDR3 is CASSPLGGRLDEQFF. CDR3 DNA: TGCGCCAGCAGCCCCCTGGGCGGGAGGCTAGATGAGCAGTTCTTC.

The CDR3 nucleotides are TGTGCCAGCAGCCCAAGGACTAGCGGGAGGGCTATCTACAATGAGCAGTTCTTC. The encoded protein is CASSPRTSGRAIYNEQFF. The chain joins TRBV11-2 to TRBJ2-1; TRBD2 matches 15 bases. Per the germline V gene, CDR1 is SGHAT and CDR2 is FQNNGV. V was pared by 5 bases and J by 3 bases, with 8 bases of the junction left unmatched. The CDR3 loop spans 18 amino acids.